The rows below give T cell receptor beta chains drawn from one sample of a study of blood T cell repertoires in COVID-19. This table comes from immunoSEQ multiplex PCR, and its TCRdb copy is limited to in-frame clones, with some not included. The sample lists about 200,000 clones, approximately 80% seen once, with about 12% in the top ten. The sample consisted of PBMCs or T cells enriched from blood (not recorded which). These receptors all stem from a man in his forties or fifties who had recovered from COVID-19. Each CDR3 is given with its conserved first and last residue. D genes are given only for firm matches. The size of a clone is reported for some rows only, either as once, few or many, or as a class for expanded clones.

D gene: TRBD1; J gene: TRBJ1-2; clone size: -; V gene: TRBV5-1; CDR3 protein: CASSWGQEGGYTF; CDR3 DNA: TGCGCCAGCAGCTGGGGACAGGAGGGTGGCTACACCTTC
D gene: -; J gene: TRBJ2-5; clone size: -; V gene: TRBV7-2; CDR3 protein: CASSFGGPETQYF; CDR3 DNA: TGTGCCAGCAGCTTCGGGGGGCCGGAGACCCAGTACTTC
D gene: TRBD2; J gene: TRBJ2-1; clone size: -; V gene: TRBV13; CDR3 protein: CASSLGGLGLDLYNEQFF; CDR3 DNA: TGTGCCAGCAGCTTAGGGGGACTGGGACTAGACCTCTACAATGAGCAGTTCTTC
D gene: -; J gene: TRBJ2-1; clone size: -; V gene: TRBV5-6; CDR3 protein: CASSLIRNEQFF; CDR3 DNA: TGTGCCAGCAGCTTGATTCGGAATGAGCAGTTCTTC
D gene: -; J gene: TRBJ1-1; clone size: few; V gene: TRBV7-9; CDR3 protein: CASSLAQGNTEAFF; CDR3 DNA: TGTGCCAGCAGCTTAGCCCAGGGGAACACTGAAGCTTTCTTT
D gene: TRBD2; J gene: TRBJ2-1; clone size: -; V gene: TRBV2; CDR3 protein: CASSDGTSDNEQFF; CDR3 DNA: TGTGCCAGCAGTGACGGGACTAGCGACAATGAGCAGTTCTTC
D gene: -; J gene: TRBJ1-5; clone size: -; V gene: TRBV27; CDR3 protein: CASSAAWRRNQPQHF; CDR3 DNA: TGTGCCAGCAGCGCCGCTTGGCGGAGGAATCAGCCCCAGCATTTT
D gene: -; J gene: TRBJ1-1; clone size: -; V gene: TRBV5-5; CDR3 protein: CASSLRPDRNTEAFF; CDR3 DNA: TGTGCCAGCAGCCTACGTCCGGACAGGAACACTGAAGCTTTCTTT
D gene: TRBD1; J gene: TRBJ1-2; clone size: -; V gene: TRBV7-8; CDR3 protein: CASSPGAGGAYGYTF; CDR3 DNA: TGTGCCAGCAGCCCAGGGGCAGGGGGCGCCTATGGCTACACCTTC
D gene: -; J gene: TRBJ1-2; clone size: once; V gene: TRBV5-6; CDR3 protein: CASSEGDYGYTF; CDR3 DNA: TGTGCCAGCAGCGAGGGGGACTATGGCTACACCTTC
D gene: -; J gene: TRBJ2-1; clone size: -; V gene: TRBV4-3; CDR3 protein: CASSQDDYSYNEQFF; CDR3 DNA: TGCGCCAGCAGCCAAGACGACTATTCCTACAATGAGCAGTTCTTC
D gene: TRBD2; J gene: TRBJ2-1; clone size: -; V gene: TRBV11-2; CDR3 protein: CASRWPGLAADNEQFF; CDR3 DNA: TGTGCCAGCAGATGGCCGGGACTAGCGGCCGACAATGAGCAGTTCTTC
D gene: TRBD2; J gene: TRBJ2-1; clone size: -; V gene: TRBV13; CDR3 protein: CASTGGSSGSSEQFF; CDR3 DNA: TGTGCCAGCACGGGAGGGTCTAGCGGGAGTAGTGAGCAGTTCTTC
D gene: -; J gene: TRBJ2-6; clone size: few; V gene: TRBV28; CDR3 protein: CASSLGGAGANVLTF; CDR3 DNA: TGTGCCAGCAGTTTGGGGGGAGCTGGGGCCAACGTCCTGACTTTC
D gene: -; J gene: TRBJ1-5; clone size: -; V gene: TRBV28; CDR3 protein: CASSFVQGGQPQHF; CDR3 DNA: TGTGCCAGCAGTTTCGTCCAGGGAGGTCAGCCCCAGCATTTT
D gene: TRBD2; J gene: TRBJ2-5; clone size: -; V gene: TRBV7-9; CDR3 protein: CASSSGLAGGDLYQETQYF; CDR3 DNA: TGTGCCAGCAGCTCGGGACTAGCGGGAGGAGACTTGTACCAAGAGACCCAGTACTTC
D gene: TRBD2; J gene: TRBJ2-7; clone size: -; V gene: TRBV5-4; CDR3 protein: CASSSGLADYYEQYF; CDR3 DNA: TGTGCCAGCAGCTCTGGACTAGCGGACTACTACGAGCAGTACTTC
D gene: TRBD1; J gene: TRBJ1-2; clone size: -; V gene: TRBV9; CDR3 protein: CASSSMTGATSNYGYTF; CDR3 DNA: TGTGCCAGCAGCTCCATGACAGGGGCGACGTCCAACTATGGCTACACCTTC
D gene: -; J gene: TRBJ2-1; clone size: once; V gene: TRBV27; CDR3 protein: CASSLLSGGEYNEQFF; CDR3 DNA: TGTGCCAGCAGTCTACTTAGCGGCGGTGAATACAATGAGCAGTTCTTC
D gene: -; J gene: TRBJ2-3; clone size: -; V gene: TRBV3-1/TRBV3-2; CDR3 protein: CASSQDARDSLTDTQYF; CDR3 DNA: TGTGCCAGCAGCCAAGACGCGCGGGACTCTCTCACAGATACGCAGTATTTT
D gene: -; J gene: TRBJ2-4; clone size: -; V gene: TRBV4-2; CDR3 protein: CASSHLQDTYGDIQYF; CDR3 DNA: TGTGCCAGCAGCCATTTACAGGACACATATGGCGACATTCAGTACTTC
D gene: -; J gene: TRBJ2-1; clone size: -; V gene: TRBV5-5; CDR3 protein: CASPRRAVNEQFF; CDR3 DNA: TGTGCCAGCCCGAGGAGGGCCGTCAATGAGCAGTTCTTC
D gene: TRBD2; J gene: TRBJ2-3; clone size: once; V gene: TRBV2; CDR3 protein: CASAGATTDTQYF; CDR3 DNA: TGTGCCAGCGCGGGAGCTACCACAGATACGCAGTATTTT